This TCR beta chain originates from a study of molecular identifiers for immune sequencing clone quantification. Study observations and caveats: Reports indicate spiked Jurkat TCR RNA from one cell could be found among roughly 950,000 naive cells.

Libraries for naive CD8 T cells, which were made from about 19,000 to 1,100,000 sorted cells, drew on 10%, 30% or 50% of the RNA. Naive CD8 T cells, phenotype CD8+CD4-CCR7+CD45RA+, were sorted. Previously described methods and listed TCR primers produced bulk TCR libraries. MiXCR, applied by TCRdb to the PCR reads, yields one record per CDR3 protein. The table shows approximately 54,000 distinct CDR3 sequences, with less than 25% occurring only once. This CDR3 is 13 amino acids long. Germline V gene sequence: CDR1 SQVTM, CDR2 ANQGSEA. The V end lost 2 bases, the J end lost 3 bases, and 11 bases lay between the germline ends. There are many counts of this clonotype. What it binds is unknown.

This clonotype originated in a human donor in good health. Some libraries in this study had Jurkat cell RNA spiked in. Input material: naive CD8+ T cells from blood, with Jurkat cell RNA spiked in. Noted subset: FACS-sorted CD8+CD4-CCR7+CD45RA+ naive T cells. This chain joins TRBV29-1 and TRBJ2-7, with D perhaps matching TRBD2 (6 bases). The CDR3 sequence: CSVEFGGDYEQYF. The CDR3 bases are TGCAGCGTTGAATTTGGAGGGGACTACGAGCAGTACTTC.